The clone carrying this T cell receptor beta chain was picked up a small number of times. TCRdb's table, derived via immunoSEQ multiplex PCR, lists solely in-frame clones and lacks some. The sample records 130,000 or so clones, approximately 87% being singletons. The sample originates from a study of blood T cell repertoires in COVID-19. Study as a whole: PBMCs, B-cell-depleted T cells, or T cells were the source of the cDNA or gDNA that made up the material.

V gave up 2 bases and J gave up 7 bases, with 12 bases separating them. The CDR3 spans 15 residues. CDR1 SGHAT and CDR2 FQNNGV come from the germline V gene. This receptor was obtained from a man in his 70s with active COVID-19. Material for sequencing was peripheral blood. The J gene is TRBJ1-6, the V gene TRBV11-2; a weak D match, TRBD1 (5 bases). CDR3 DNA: TGTGCCAGCAGCTTAAACAACAGGTGGAATTCACCCCTCCACTTT. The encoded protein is CASSLNNRWNSPLHF.